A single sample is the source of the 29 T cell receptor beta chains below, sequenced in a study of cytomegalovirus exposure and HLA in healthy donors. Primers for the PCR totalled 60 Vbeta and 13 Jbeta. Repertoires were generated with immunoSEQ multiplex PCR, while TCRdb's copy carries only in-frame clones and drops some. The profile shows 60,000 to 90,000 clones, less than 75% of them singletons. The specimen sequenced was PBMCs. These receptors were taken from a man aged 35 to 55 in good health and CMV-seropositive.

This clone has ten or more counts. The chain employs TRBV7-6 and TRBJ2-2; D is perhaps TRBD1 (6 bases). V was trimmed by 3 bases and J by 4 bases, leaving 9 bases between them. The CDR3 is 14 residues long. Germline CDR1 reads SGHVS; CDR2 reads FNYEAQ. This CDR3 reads CASSLGAGTGELFF. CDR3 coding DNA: TGTGCCAGCAGCTTGGGGGCGGGCACCGGGGAGCTGTTTTTT. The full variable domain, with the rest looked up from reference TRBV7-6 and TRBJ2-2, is GAGVSQSPRYKVTKRGQDVALRCDPISGHVSLYWYRQALGQGPEFLTYFNYEAQQDKSGLPNDRFSAERPEGSISTLTIQRTEQRDSAMYRCASSLGAGTGELFFGEGSRLTVL.

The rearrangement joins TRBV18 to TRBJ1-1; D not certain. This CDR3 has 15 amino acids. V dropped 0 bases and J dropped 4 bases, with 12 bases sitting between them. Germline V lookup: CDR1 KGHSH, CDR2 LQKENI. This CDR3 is CASSPPSGSSTEAFF. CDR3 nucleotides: TGTGCCAGCTCACCACCGTCCGGGAGTAGCACTGAAGCTTTCTTT. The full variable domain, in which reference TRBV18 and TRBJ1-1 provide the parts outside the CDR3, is NAGVMQNPRHLVRRRGQEARLRCSPMKGHSHVYWYRQLPEEGLKFMVYLQKENIIDESGMPKERFSAEFPKEGPSILRIQQVVRGDSAAYFCASSPPSGSSTEAFFGQGTRLTVV.

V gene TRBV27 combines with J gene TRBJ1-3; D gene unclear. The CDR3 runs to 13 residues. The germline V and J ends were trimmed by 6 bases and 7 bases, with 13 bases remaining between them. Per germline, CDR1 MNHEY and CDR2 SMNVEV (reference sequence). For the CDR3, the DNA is TGTGCCAGCAGCGTCGAACCGGGGAACACCATATATTTT. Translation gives CASSVEPGNTIYF.

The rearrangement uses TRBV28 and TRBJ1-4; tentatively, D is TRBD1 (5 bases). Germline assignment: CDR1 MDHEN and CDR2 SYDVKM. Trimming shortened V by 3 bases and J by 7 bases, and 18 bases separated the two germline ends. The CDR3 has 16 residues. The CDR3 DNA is TGTGCCAGCAGTTTGGGAGGGGCGCTGGGTTCTGAAAAACTGTTTTTT. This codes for CASSLGGALGSEKLFF. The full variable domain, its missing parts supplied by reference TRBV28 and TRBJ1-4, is DVKVTQSSRYLVKRTGEKVFLECVQDMDHENMFWYRQDPGLGLRLIYFSYDVKMKEKGDIPEGYSVSREKKERFSLILESASTNQTSMYLCASSLGGALGSEKLFFGSGTQLSVL.

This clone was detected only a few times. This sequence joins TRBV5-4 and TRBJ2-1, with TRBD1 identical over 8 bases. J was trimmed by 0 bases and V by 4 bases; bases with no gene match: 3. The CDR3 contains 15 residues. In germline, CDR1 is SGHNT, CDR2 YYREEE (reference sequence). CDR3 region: CASSPGQGSYNEQFF. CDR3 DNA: TGTGCCAGCAGCCCTGGACAGGGCTCCTACAATGAGCAGTTCTTC.

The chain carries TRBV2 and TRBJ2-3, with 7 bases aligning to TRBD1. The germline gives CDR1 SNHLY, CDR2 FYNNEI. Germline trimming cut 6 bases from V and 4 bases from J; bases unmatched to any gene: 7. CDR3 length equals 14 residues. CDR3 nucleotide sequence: TGTGCCAGCAGCCGACAGGGTGCCGCAGATACGCAGTATTTT. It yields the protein CASSRQGAADTQYF.

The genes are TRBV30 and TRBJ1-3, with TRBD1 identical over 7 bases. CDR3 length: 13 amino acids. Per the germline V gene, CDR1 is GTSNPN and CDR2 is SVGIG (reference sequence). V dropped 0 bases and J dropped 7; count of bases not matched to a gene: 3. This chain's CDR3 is CAWSVVQGNTIYF. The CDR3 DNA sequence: TGTGCCTGGAGTGTGGTACAGGGGAACACCATATATTTT.

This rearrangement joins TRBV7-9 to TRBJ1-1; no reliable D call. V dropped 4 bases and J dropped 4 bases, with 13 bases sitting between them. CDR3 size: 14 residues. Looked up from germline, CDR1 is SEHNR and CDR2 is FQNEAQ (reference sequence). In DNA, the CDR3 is TGTGCCAGCAGCTCAGACGGGAGAGGCACTGAAGCTTTCTTT. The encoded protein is CASSSDGRGTEAFF.

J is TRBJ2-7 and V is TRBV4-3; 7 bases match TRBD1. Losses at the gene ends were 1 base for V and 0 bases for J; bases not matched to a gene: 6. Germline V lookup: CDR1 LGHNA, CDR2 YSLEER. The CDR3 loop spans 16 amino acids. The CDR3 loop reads CASSQGRTGFSYEQYF. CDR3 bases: TGCGCCAGCAGCCAAGGTAGGACAGGATTCTCCTACGAGCAGTACTTC.

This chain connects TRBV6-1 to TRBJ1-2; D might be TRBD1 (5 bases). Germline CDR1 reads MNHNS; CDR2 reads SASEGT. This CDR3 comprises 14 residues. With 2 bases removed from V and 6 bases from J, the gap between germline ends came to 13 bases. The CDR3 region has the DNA TGTGCCAGCAGTGAACTGGCAGGGTTGAATGGCTACACCTTC. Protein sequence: CASSELAGLNGYTF.

In DNA form, the CDR3 reads TGTGCCAGCAGCTTAGTTACAGGGAGCTGGACTGAAGCTTTCTTT. It translates to CASSLVTGSWTEAFF. This sequence joins TRBV7-2 and TRBJ1-1; TRBD1 is a possible D gene (6 bases). The CDR3 spans 15 residues. Germline values: CDR1 SGHTA, CDR2 FQGNSA. Trimming took off 1 base at V and 5 bases at J, with 14 bases between the two ends.

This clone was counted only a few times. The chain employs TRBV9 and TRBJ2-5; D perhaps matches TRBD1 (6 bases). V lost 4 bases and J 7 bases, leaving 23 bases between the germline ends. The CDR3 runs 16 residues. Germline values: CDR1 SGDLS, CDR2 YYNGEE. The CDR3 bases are TGTGCCAGCAGCCTGGTGCCTGGGGGCGGCCTGGGGACCCAGTACTTC. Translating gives CASSLVPGGGLGTQYF.

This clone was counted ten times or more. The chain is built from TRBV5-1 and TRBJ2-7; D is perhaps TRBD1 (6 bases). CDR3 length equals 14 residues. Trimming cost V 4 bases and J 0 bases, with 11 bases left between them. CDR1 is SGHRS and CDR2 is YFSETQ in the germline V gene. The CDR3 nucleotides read TGCGCCAGCAGCCCGGACAGCGTCTCCTACGAGCAGTACTTC. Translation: CASSPDSVSYEQYF. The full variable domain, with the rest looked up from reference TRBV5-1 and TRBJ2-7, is KAGVTQTPRYLIKTRGQQVTLSCSPISGHRSVSWYQQTPGQGLQFLFEYFSETQRNKGNFPGRFSGRQFSNSRSEMNVSTLELGDSALYLCASSPDSVSYEQYFGPGTRLTVT.

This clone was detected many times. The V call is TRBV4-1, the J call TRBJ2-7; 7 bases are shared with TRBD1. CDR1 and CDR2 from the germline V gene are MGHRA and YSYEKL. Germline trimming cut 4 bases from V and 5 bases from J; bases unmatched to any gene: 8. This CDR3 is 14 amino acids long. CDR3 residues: CASSRGDRADEQYF. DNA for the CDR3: TGCGCCAGCAGCCGGGGCGACAGGGCGGACGAGCAGTACTTC.

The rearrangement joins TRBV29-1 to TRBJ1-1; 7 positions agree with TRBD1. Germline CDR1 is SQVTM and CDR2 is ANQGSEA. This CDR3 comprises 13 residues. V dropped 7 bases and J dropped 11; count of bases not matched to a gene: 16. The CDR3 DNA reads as TGCAGCGCCTCAGGACAGGTCGGAGGGGAGGCTTTCTTT. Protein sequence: CSASGQVGGEAFF.

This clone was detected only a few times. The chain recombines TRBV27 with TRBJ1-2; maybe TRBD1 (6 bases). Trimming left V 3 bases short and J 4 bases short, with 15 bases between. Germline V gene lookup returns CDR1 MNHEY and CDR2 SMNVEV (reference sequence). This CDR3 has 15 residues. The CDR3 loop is CASSLRQGLSYGYTF. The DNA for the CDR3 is TGTGCCAGCAGTTTGCGGCAGGGGTTAAGCTATGGCTACACCTTC.

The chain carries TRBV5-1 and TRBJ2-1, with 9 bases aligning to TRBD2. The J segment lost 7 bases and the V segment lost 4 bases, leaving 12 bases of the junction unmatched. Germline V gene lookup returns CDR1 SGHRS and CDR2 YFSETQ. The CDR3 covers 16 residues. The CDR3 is CASSQLGREGMNEQFF. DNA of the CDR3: TGCGCCAGCAGCCAGCTTGGGCGGGAGGGCATGAATGAGCAGTTCTTC.

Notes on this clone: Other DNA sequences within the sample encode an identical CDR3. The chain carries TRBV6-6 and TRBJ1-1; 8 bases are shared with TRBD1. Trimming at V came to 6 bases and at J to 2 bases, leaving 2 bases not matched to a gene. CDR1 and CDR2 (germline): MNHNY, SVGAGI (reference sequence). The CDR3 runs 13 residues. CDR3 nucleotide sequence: TGTGCCAGCAGGGACAGGGTCAACACTGAAGCTTTCTTT. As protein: CASRDRVNTEAFF.

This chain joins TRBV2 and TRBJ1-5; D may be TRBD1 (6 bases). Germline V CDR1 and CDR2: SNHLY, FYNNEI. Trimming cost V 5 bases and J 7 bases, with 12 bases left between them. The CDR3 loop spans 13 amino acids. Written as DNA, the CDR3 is TGTGCCAGCAGTTTACAGGGAATACAGCCCCAGCATTTT. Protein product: CASSLQGIQPQHF.

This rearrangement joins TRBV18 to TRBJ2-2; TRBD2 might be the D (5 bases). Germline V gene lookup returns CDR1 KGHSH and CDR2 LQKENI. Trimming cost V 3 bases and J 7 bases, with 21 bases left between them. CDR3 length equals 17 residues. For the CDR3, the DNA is TGTGCCAGCTCACCCACGGGTAGCGCGCTTTCGAGCGGGGAGCTGTTTTTT. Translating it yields CASSPTGSALSSGELFF.

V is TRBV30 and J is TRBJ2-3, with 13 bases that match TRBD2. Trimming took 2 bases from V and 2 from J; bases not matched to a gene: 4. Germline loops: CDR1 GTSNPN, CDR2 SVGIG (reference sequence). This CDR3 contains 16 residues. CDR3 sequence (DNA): TGTGCCTGGAGTCGGACTAGCGGGGGAATCACAGATACGCAGTATTTT. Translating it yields CAWSRTSGGITDTQYF.

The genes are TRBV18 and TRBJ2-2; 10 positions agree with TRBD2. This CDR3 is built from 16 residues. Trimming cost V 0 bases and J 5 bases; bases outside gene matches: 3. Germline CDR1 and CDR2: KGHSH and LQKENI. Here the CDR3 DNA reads TGTGCCAGCTCACCACCCAGCGGGGGGGCAACCGGGGAGCTGTTTTTT. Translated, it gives CASSPPSGGATGELFF.

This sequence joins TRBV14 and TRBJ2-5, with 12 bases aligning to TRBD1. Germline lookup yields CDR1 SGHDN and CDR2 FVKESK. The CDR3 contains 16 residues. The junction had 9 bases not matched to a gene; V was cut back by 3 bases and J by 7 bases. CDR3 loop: CASSHRDRGRVGTQYF. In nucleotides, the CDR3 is TGTGCCAGCAGCCACCGGGACAGGGGGCGCGTGGGGACCCAGTACTTC. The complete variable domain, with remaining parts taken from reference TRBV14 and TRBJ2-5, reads EAGVTQFPSHSVIEKGQTVTLRCDPISGHDNLYWYRRVMGKEIKFLLHFVKESKQDESGMPNNRFLAERTGGTYSTLKVQPAELEDSGVYFCASSHRDRGRVGTQYFGPGTRLLVL.

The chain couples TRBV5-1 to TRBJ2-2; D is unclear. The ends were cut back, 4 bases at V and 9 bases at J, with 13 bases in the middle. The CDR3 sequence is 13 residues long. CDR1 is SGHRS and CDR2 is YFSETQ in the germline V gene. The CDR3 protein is CASSRELGRELFF. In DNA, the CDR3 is TGCGCCAGCAGCCGAGAACTGGGCCGGGAGCTGTTTTTT.

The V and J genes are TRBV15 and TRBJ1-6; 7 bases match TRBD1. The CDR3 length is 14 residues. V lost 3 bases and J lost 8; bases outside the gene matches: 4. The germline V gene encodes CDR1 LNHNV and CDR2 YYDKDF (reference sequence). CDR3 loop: CATSRGDSYSPLHF. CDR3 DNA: TGTGCCACCAGCAGGGGGGACAGCTATTCACCCCTCCACTTT.

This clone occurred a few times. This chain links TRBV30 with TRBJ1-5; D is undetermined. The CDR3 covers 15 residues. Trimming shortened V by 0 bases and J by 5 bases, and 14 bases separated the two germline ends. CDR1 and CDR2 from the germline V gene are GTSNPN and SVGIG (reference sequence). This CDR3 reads CAWSVRQGGDQPQHF. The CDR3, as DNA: TGTGCCTGGAGTGTACGCCAAGGCGGGGATCAGCCCCAGCATTTT.

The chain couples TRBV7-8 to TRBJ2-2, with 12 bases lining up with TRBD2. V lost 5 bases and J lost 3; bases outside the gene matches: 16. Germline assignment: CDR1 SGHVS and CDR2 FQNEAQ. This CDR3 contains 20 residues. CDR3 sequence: CASSLIGLAGSVRDTGELFF. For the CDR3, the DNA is TGTGCCAGCAGCCTAATAGGACTAGCGGGATCCGTGAGGGACACCGGGGAGCTGTTTTTT.

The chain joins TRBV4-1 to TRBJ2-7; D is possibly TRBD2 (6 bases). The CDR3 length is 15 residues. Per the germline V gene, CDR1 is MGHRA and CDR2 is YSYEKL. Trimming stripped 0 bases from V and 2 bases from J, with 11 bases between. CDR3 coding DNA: TGCGCCAGCAGCCAAGATCTTGGCGGGACCTACGAGCAGTACTTC. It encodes CASSQDLGGTYEQYF.

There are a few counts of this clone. The CDR3 loop is CASSFRSALGEAFF. The CDR3 DNA sequence: TGTGCCAGCAGCTTCCGGAGCGCCCTCGGTGAAGCTTTCTTT. This chain joins TRBV6-1 and TRBJ1-1; D is ambiguous. Germline CDR1 is MNHNS and CDR2 is SASEGT. The CDR3 is 14 residues long. Trimming removed 6 bases at V and 7 bases at J, with 18 bases between.